This TCR beta chain was identified during a study of PD-L1 blockade in urothelial cancer. Study background: Investigators checked blood 3 weeks (second dose) and 6 weeks after treatment start. Study-wide findings and caveats: Pretreatment blood TCR clonality under the median forecast improved survival.

With regard to this clone: Antigen specificity is unknown.

The repertoire was sequenced with immunoSEQ multiplex PCR; TCRdb's copy has only in-frame clones and lacks some. This table holds approximately 32,000 clones, approximately 85% found once. Germline lookup yields CDR1 MNHEY and CDR2 SMNVEV (reference sequence). The CDR3 contains 15 residues. J was trimmed by 4 bases and V by 6 bases; bases with no gene match: 6. The time point here: pretreatment peripheral blood. The specimen was PBMCs, collected around atezolizumab (anti-PD-L1) treatment. The TCR originated in a man aged 55 to 69 with urothelial cancer. The chain carries TRBV27 and TRBJ1-1; 12 positions match TRBD1. CDR3 bases: TGTGCCAGCAGCCCGGGACAGGGGGCAATCACTGAAGCTTTCTTT. This codes for CASSPGQGAITEAFF.